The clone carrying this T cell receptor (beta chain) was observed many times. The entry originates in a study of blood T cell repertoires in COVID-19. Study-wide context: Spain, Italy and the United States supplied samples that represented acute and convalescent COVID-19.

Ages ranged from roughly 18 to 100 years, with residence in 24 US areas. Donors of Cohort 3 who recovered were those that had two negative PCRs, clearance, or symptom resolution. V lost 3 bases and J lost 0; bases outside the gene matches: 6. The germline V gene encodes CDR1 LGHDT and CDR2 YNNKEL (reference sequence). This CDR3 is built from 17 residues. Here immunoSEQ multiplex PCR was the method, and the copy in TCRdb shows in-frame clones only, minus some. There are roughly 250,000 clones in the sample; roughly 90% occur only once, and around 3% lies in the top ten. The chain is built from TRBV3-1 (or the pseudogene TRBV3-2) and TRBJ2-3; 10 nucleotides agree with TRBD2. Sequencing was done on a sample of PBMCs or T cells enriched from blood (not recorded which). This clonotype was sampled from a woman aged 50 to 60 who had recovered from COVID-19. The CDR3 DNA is TGTGCCAGCAGCCAGGATACTAGCGGGGCAAGCACAGATACGCAGTATTTT. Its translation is CASSQDTSGASTDTQYF.